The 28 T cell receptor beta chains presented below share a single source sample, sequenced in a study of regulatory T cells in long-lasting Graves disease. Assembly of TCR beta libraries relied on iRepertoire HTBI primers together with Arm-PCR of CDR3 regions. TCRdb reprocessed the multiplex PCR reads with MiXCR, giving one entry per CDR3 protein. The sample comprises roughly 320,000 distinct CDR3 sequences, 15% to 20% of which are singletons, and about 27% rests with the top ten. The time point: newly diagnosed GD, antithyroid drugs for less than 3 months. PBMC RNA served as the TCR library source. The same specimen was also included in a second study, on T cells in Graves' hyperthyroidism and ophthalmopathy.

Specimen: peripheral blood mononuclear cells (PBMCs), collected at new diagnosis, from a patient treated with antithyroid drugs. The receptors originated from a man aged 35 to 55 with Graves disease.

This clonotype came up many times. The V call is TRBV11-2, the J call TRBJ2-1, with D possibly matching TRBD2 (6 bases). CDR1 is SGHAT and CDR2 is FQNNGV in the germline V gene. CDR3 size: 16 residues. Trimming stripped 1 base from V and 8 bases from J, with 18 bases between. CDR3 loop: CASSLAGTGTWDEQFF. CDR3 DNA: TGTGCCAGCAGCTTAGCCGGAACCGGGACTTGGGATGAGCAGTTCTTC.

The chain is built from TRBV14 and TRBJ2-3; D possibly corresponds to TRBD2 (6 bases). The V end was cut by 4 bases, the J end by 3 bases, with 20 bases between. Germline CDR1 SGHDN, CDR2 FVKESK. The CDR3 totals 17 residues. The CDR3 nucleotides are TGTGCCAGCAGCCGTCTCCCTCGGGGGTACCGGACAGATACGCAGTATTTT. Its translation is CASSRLPRGYRTDTQYF.

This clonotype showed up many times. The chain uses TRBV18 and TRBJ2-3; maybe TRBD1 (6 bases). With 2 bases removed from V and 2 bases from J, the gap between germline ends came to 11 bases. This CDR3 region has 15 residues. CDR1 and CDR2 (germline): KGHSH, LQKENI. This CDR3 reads CASSPGAGATDTQYF. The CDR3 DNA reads TGTGCCAGCTCACCAGGGGCAGGGGCCACAGATACGCAGTATTTT.

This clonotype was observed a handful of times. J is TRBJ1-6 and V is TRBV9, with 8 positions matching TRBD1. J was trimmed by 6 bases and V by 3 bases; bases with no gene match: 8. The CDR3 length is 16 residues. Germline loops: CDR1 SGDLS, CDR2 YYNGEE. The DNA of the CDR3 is TGTGCCAGCAGCGCTGCCCTAGACAGGGGTAATTCACCCCTCCACTTT. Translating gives CASSAALDRGNSPLHF.

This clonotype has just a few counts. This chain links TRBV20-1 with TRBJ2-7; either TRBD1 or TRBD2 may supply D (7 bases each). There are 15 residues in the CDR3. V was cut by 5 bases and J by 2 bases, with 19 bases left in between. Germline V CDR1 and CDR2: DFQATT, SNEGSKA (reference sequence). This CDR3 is CSAPPPRGGTYEQYF. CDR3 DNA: TGCAGTGCTCCCCCCCCCAGGGGGGGGACCTACGAGCAGTACTTC.

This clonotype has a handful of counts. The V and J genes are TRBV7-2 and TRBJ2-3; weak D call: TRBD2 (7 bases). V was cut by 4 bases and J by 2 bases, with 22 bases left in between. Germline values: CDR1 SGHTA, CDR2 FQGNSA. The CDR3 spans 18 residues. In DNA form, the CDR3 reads TGTGCCAGCAGCTCTAATCCCAATACGGGGGGCCCCACAGATACGCAGTATTTT. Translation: CASSSNPNTGGPTDTQYF. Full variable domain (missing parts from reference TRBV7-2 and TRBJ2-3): GAGVSQSPSNKVTEKGKDVELRCDPISGHTALYWYRQSLGQGLEFLIYFQGNSAPDKSGLPSDRFSAERTGGSVSTLTIQRTQQEDSAVYLCASSSNPNTGGPTDTQYFGPGTRLTVL.

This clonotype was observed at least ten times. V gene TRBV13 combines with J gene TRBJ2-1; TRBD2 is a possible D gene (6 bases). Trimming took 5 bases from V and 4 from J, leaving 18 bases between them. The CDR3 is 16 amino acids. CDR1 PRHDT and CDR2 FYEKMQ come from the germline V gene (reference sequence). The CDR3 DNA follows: TGTGCCAGCAGCCGAAACAGACTAGGGAGGTACAATGAGCAGTTCTTC. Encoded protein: CASSRNRLGRYNEQFF.

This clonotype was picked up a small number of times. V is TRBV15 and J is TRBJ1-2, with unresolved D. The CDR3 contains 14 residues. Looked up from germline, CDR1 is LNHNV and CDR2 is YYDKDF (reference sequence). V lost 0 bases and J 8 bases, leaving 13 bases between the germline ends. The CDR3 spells CATSRDWADSGYTF. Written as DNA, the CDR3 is TGTGCCACCAGCAGAGATTGGGCAGATTCGGGCTACACCTTC.

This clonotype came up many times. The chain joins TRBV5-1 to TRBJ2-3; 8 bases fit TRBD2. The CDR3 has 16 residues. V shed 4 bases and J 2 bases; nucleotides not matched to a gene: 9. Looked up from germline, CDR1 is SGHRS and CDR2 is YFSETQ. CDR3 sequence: CASSPPLAGYTDTQYF. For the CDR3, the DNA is TGCGCCAGCAGCCCGCCGTTAGCGGGGTACACAGATACGCAGTATTTT.

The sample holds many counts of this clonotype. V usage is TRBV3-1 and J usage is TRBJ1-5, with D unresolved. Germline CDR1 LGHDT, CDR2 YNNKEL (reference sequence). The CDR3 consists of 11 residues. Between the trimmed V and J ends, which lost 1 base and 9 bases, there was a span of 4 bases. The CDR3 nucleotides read TGTGCCAGCAGCCAAGGAGGGCCCCAGCATTTT. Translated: CASSQGGPQHF.

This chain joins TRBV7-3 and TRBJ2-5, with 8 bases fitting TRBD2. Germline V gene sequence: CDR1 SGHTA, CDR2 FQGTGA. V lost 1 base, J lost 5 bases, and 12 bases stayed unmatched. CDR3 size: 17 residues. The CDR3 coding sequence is TGTGCCAGCAGCTTAATTGGCGGGGGGCTGGGCCGCGAGACCCAGTACTTC. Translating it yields CASSLIGGGLGRETQYF.

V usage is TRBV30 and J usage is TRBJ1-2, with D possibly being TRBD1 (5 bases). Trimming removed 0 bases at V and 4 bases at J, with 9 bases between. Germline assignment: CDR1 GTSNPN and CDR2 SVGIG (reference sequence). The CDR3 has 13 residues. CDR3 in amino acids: CAWSVQGSYGYTF. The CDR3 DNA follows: TGTGCCTGGAGTGTTCAGGGCAGCTATGGCTACACCTTC.

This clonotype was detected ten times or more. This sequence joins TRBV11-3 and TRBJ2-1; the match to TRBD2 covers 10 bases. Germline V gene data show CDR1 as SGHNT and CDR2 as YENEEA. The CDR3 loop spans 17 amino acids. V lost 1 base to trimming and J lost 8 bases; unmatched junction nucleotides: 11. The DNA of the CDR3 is TGTGCCAGCAGCTTAGGGAGCGGGGGGGCCGCACTCGATGAGCAGTTCTTC. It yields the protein CASSLGSGGAALDEQFF. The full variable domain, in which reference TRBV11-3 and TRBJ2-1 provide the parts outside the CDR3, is EAGVVQSPRYKIIEKKQPVAFWCNPISGHNTLYWYLQNLGQGPELLIRYENEEAVDDSQLPKDRFSAERLKGVDSTLKIQPAELGDSAVYLCASSLGSGGAALDEQFFGPGTRLTVL.

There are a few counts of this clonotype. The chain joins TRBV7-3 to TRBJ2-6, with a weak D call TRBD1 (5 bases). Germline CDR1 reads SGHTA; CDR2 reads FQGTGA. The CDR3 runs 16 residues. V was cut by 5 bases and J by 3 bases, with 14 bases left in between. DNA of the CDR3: TGTGCCAGCAGCCCGCAGGGTCTAGGTGGGGCCAACGTCCTGACTTTC. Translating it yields CASSPQGLGGANVLTF.

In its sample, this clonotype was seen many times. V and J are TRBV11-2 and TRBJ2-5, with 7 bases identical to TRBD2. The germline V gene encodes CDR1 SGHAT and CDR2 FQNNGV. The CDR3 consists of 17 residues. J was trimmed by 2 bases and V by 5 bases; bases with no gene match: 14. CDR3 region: CASSDLVAGTIQETQYF. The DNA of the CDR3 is TGTGCCAGCAGCGACCTTGTGGCAGGGACTATTCAAGAGACCCAGTACTTC.

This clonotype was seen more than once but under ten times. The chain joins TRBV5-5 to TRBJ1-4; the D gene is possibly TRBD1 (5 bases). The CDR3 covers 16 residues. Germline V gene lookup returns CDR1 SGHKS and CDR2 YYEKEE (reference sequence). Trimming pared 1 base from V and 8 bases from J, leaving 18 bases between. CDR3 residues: CASSLSPGRAGEKLFF. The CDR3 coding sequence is TGTGCCAGCAGCTTGAGCCCAGGGCGGGCTGGAGAAAAACTGTTTTTT.

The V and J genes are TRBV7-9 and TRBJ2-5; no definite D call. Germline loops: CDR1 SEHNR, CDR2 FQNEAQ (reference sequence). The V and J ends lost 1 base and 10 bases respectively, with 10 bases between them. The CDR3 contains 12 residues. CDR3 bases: TGTGCCAGCAGCTTAGGGCCCGAAGACCAGTACTTC. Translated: CASSLGPEDQYF. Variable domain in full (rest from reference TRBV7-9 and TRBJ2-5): DTGVSQNPRHKITKRGQNVTFRCDPISEHNRLYWYRQTLGQGPEFLTYFQNEAQLEKSRLLSDRFSAERPKGSFSTLEIQRTEQGDSAMYLCASSLGPEDQYFGPGTRLLVL.

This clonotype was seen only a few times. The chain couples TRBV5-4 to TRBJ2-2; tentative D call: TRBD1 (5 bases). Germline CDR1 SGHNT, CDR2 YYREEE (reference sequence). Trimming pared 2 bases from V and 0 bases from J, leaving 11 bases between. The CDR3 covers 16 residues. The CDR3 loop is CASSLKGLANTGELFF. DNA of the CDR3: TGTGCCAGCAGCTTAAAGGGGCTTGCGAACACCGGGGAGCTGTTTTTT.

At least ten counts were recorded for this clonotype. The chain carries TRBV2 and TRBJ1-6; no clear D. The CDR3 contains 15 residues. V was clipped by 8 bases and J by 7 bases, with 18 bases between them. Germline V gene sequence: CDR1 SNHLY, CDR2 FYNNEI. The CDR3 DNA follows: TGTGCCAGCCGGCGGATGGCGCAAGAGAATTCACCCCTCCACTTT. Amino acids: CASRRMAQENSPLHF.

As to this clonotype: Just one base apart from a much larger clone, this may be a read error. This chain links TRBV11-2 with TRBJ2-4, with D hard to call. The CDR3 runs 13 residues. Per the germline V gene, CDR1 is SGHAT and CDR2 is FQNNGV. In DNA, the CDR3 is TGTGCCAGCAGTCTGGTAGCCAAAAACATTCAGTGCTTC. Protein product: CASSLVAKNIQCF.

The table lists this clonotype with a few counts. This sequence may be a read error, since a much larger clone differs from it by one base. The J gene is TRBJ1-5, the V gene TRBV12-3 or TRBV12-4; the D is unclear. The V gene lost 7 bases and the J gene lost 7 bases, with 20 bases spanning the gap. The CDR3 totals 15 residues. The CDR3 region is CASTPSERAGQPQHF. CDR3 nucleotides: TGTGCCAGCACCCCTAGCGAAAGGGCGGGGCAGCCCCAGCATTTT.

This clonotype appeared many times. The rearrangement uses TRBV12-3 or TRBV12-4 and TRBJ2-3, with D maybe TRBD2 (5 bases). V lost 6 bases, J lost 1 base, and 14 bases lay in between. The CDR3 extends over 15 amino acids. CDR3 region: CASRDGVLRTDTQYF. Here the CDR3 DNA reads TGTGCCAGCAGGGACGGGGTACTTCGCACAGATACGCAGTATTTT.

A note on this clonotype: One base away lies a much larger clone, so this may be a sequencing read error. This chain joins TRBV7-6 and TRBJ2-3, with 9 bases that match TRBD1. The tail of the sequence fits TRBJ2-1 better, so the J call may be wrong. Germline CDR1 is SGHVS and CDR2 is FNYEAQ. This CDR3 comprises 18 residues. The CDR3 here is CASSLVGAGTGPPYEQFF. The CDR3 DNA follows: TGTGCCAGCAGCTTAGTAGGAGCTGGGACAGGGCCGCCCTACGAGCAGTTCTTC.

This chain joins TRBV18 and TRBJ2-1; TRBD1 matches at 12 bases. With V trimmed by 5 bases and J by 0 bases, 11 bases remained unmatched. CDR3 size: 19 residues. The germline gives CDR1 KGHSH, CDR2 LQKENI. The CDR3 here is CASSLPGQGATSSYNEQFF. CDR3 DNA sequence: TGTGCCAGCTCATTACCGGGACAGGGGGCAACGAGCTCCTACAATGAGCAGTTCTTC. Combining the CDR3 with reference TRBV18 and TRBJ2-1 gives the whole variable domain NAGVMQNPRHLVRRRGQEARLRCSPMKGHSHVYWYRQLPEEGLKFMVYLQKENIIDESGMPKERFSAEFPKEGPSILRIQQVVRGDSAAYFCASSLPGQGATSSYNEQFFGPGTRLTVL.

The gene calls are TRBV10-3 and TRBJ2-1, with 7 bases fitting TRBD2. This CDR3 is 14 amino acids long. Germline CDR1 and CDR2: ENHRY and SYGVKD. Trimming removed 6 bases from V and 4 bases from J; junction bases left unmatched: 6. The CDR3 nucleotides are TGTGCCATCAGACCGGCTAGCGGATACAATGAGCAGTTCTTC. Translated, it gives CAIRPASGYNEQFF.

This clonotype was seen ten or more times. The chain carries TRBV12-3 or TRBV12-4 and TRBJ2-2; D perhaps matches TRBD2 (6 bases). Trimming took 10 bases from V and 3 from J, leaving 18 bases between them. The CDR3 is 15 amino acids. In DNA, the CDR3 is TGTGCCATCAGGGAAGGATGGGGGGACACCGGGGAGCTGTTTTTT. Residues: CAIREGWGDTGELFF.

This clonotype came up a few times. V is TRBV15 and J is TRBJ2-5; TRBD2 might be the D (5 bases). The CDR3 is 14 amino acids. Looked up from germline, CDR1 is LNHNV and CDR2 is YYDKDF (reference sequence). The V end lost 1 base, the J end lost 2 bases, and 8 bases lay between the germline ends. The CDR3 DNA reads TGTGCCACCAGCAGAGTTGGGAGACAAGAGACCCAGTACTTC. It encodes CATSRVGRQETQYF.

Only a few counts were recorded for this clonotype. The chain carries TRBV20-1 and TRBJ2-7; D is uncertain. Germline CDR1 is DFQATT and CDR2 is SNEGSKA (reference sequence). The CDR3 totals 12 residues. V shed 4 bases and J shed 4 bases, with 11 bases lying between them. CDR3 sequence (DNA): TGCAGTGCTATATACCCGTCTTACGAGCAGTACTTC. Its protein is CSAIYPSYEQYF.